This is a list of T cell receptor beta chains from one sample in a study of T cells in Graves' hyperthyroidism and ophthalmopathy. Using its own MiXCR run on the multiplex PCR reads, TCRdb lists one record per CDR3 protein. The data show around 690,000 distinct CDR3 sequences, around 15% seen once. Sequencing used blood. The receptor source for this set is a man aged 50-59 years with Graves' hyperthyroidism. Both conserved end residues are part of each CDR3. A D gene is named only where the DNA matches it firmly. Clone sizes are given selectively: once, few, many, or a class where the clone is expanded.

cdr3_aa cdr3_nt d_call j_call v_call clone_size
CASSDSGLRGGELFF TGCGCCAGCAGCGACTCGGGTCTAAGGGGCGGGGAGCTGTTTTTT - TRBJ2-2 TRBV5-1 few
CASRRTQGLAGEWFARAAYNEQFF TGCGCCAGCAGGAGAACTCAGGGACTAGCGGGAGAGTGGTTTGCAAGGGCCGCCTACAATGAGCAGTTCTTC TRBD2 TRBJ2-1 TRBV10-2 many
CSAGTVNQPQHF TGCAGCGCCGGGACAGTCAATCAGCCCCAGCATTTT TRBD1 TRBJ1-5 TRBV29-1 many
CASSLSWGQGNHEQYF TGTGCCAGCAGTCTGTCCTGGGGACAGGGTAACCACGAGCAGTACTTC TRBD1 TRBJ2-7 TRBV27 many
CATSRGNSGSYNEQFF TGTGCCACCAGCAGAGGGAATAGCGGCTCCTACAATGAGCAGTTCTTC - TRBJ2-1 TRBV15 few
CASSTTALSNQPQHF TGTGCCAGTAGTACGACAGCCCTTAGCAATCAGCCCCAGCATTTT - TRBJ1-5 TRBV19 few
CASSEPRLADQETQYF TGTGCCAGCAGTGAACCCCGACTAGCCGACCAAGAGACCCAGTACTTC TRBD2 TRBJ2-5 TRBV2 -
CASSPRTNGQGSYEQYF TGTGCCAGCAGTCCGCGAACAAATGGACAGGGGTCCTACGAACAGTACTTC TRBD1 TRBJ2-7 TRBV7-2 many
CASSLLGGLEMAGELFF TGTGCCAGCAGTTTATTGGGGGGTCTAGAGATGGCCGGGGAGCTGTTTTTT - TRBJ2-2 TRBV28 many
CASTPGLAGEGRNEQFF TGTGCCAGCACCCCGGGACTAGCGGGGGAAGGAAGGAATGAGCAGTTCTTC TRBD2 TRBJ2-1 TRBV6-2/TRBV6-3 few
CASSITPSGGANVLTF TGTGCCAGCAGCATCACCCCCTCGGGTGGGGCCAACGTCCTGACTTTC - TRBJ2-6 TRBV7-3 few
CASSGAGEVSPLHF TGTGCCAGCAGTGGAGCAGGGGAGGTATCACCCCTCCACTTT - TRBJ1-6 TRBV2 many
CASSLILAGEANTGELFF TGCGCCAGCAGCTTGATCCTAGCGGGGGAGGCGAACACCGGGGAGCTGTTTTTT TRBD2 TRBJ2-2 TRBV5-1 few
CSGGQANTEAFF TGCAGTGGGGGGCAGGCGAACACTGAAGCTTTCTTT - TRBJ1-1 TRBV20-1 -
CATSQTGLSYEQYF TGTGCCACCAGTCAGACCGGGCTCTCCTACGAGCAGTACTTC - TRBJ2-7 TRBV24-1 -
CASSFRSTGAYGYTF TGTGCCAGCAGTTTCAGGTCGACAGGGGCTTATGGCTACACCTTC TRBD1 TRBJ1-2 TRBV6-1 few
CASSELGSYNEQFF TGTGCCAGCAGTGAACTGGGCAGCTACAATGAGCAGTTCTTC - TRBJ2-1 TRBV2 many
CASSMTAGGHQETQYF TGTGCCAGCAGTATGACCGCGGGAGGCCACCAAGAGACCCAGTACTTC TRBD2 TRBJ2-5 TRBV6-1 many